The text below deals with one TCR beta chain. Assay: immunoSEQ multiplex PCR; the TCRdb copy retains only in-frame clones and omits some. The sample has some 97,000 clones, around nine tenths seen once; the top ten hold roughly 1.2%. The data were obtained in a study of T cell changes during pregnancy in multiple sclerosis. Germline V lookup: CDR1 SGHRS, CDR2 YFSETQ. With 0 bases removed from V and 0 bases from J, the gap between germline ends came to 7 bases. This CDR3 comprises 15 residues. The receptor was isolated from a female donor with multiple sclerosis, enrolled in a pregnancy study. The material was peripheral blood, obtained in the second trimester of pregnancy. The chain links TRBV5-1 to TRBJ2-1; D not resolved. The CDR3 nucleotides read TGCGCCAGCAGCTTGGATGAGAGCTCCTACAATGAGCAGTTCTTC. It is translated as CASSLDESSYNEQFF.